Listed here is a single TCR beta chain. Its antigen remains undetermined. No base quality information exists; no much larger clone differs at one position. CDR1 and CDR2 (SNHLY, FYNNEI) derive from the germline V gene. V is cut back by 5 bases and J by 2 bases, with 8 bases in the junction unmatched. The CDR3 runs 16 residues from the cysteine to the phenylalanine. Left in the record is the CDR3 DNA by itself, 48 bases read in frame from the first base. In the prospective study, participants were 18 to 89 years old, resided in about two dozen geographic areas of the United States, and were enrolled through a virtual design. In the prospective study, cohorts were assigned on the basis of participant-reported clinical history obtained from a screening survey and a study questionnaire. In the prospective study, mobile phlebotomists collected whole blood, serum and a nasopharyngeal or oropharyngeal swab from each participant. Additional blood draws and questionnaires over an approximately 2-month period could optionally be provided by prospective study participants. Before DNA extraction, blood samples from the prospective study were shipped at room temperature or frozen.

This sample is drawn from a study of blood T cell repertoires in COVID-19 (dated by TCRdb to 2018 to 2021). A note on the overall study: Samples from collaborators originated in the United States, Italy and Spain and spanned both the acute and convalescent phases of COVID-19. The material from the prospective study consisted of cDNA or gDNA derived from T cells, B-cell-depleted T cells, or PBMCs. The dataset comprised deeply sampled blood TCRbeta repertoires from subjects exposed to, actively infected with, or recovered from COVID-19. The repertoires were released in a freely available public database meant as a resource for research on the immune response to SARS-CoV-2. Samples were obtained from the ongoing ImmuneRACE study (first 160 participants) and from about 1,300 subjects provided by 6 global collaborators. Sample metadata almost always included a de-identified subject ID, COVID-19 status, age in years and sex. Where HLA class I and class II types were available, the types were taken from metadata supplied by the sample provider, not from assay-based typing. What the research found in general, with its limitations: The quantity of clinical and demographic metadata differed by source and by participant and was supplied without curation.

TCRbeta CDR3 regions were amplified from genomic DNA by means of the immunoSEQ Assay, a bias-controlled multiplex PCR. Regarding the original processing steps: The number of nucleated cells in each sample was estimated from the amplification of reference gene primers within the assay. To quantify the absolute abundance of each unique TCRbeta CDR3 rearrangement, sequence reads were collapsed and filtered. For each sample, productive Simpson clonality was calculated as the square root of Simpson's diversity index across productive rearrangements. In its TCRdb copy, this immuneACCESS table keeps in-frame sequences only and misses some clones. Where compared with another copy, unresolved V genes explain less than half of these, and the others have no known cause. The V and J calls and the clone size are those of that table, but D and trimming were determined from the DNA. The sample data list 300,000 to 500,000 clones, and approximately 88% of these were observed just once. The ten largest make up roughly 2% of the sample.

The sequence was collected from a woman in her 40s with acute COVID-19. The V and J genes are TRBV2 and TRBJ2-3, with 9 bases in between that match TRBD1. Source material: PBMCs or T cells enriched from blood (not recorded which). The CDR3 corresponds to CASSPTGGDDTDTQYF. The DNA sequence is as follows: TGTGCCAGCAGTCCCACAGGGGGCGACGACACAGATACGCAGTATTTT. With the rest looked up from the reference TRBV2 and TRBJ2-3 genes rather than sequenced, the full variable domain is EPEVTQTPSHQVTQMGQEVILRCVPISNHLYFYWYRQILGQKVEFLVSFYNNEISEKSEIFDDQFSVERPDGSNFTLKIRSTKLEDSAMYFCASSPTGGDDTDTQYFGPGTRLTVL.